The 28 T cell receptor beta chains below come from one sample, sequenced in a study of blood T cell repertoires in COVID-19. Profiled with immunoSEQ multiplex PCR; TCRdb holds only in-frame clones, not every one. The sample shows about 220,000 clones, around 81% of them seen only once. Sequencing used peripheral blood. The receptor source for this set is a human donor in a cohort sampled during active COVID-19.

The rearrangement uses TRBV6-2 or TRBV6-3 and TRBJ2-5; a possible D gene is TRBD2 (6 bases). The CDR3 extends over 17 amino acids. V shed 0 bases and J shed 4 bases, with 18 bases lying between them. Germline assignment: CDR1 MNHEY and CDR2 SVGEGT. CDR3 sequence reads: CASSYSFAGLGGETQYF. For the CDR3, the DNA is TGTGCCAGCAGTTACTCATTCGCAGGCCTCGGGGGAGAGACCCAGTACTTC.

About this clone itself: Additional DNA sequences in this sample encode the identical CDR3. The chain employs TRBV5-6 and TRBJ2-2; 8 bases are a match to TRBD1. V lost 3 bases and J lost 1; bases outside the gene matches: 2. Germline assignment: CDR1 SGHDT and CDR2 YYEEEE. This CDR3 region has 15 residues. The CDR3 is CASSSGTGNTGELFF. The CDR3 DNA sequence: TGTGCCAGCAGCTCCGGGACAGGGAACACCGGGGAGCTGTTTTTT.

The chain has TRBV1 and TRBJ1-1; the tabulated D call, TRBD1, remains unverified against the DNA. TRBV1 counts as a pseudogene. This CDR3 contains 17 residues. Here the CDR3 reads CTSSQADRGHENTEAFF. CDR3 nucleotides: TGCACCAGCAGCCAGGCGGACAGGGGGCATGAGAACACTGAAGCTTTCTTT.

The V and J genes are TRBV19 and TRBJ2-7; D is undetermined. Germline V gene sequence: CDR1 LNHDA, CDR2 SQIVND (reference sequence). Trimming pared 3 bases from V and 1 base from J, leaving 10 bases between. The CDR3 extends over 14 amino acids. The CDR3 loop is CASSMGVNSYEQYF. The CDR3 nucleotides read TGTGCCAGTAGTATGGGCGTCAATTCCTACGAGCAGTACTTC.

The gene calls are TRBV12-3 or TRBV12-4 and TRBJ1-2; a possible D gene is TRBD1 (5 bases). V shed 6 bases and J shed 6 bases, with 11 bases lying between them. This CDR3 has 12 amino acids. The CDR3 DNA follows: TGTGCCAGCAGCGGGGGTTTTGATGGCTACACCTTC. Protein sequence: CASSGGFDGYTF.

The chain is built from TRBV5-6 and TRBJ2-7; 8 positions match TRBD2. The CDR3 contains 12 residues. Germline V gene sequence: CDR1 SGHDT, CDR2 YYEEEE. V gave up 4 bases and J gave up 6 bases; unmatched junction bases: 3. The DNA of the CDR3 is TGTGCCAGCAGCCCGGGGGGGGGCGAGCAGTACTTC. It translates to CASSPGGGEQYF.

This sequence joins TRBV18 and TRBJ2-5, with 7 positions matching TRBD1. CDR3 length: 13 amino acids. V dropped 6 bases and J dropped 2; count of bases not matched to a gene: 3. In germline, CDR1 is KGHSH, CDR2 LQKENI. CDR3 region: CASSPGQQETQYF. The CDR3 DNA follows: TGTGCCAGCTCGCCGGGACAGCAAGAGACCCAGTACTTC.

This CDR3 is CASSYSRDSAEAFF. CDR3 DNA: TGTGCCAGCAGCTACAGTCGGGACAGCGCTGAAGCTTTCTTT. The chain uses TRBV7-3 and TRBJ1-1; TRBD1 agrees at 7 bases. J lost 6 bases, V lost 4 bases, and 8 bases had no gene match. Germline V gives CDR1 SGHTA, CDR2 FQGTGA. There are 14 residues in the CDR3.

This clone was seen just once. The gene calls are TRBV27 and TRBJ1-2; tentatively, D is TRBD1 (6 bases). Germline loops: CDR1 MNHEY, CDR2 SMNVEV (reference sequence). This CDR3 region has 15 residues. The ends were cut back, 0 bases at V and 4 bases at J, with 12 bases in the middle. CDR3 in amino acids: CASSLSVTGTYGYTF. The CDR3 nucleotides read TGTGCCAGCAGTTTATCCGTCACAGGGACCTATGGCTACACCTTC.

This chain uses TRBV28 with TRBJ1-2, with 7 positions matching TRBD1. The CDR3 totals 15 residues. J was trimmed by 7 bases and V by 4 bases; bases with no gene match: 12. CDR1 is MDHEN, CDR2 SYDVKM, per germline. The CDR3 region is CASSYDDRVEGGYTF. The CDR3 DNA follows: TGTGCCAGCAGTTATGATGACAGGGTTGAGGGTGGCTACACCTTC.

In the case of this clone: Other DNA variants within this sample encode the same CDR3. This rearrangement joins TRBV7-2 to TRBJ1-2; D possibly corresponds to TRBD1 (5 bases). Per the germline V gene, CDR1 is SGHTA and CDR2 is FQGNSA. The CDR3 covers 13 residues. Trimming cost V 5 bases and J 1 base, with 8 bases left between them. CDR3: CASSPDSNYGYTF. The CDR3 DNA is TGTGCCAGCAGCCCAGACAGTAACTATGGCTACACCTTC.

The CDR3 sequence is CASSQLMEASYGYTF. DNA of the CDR3: TGTGCCAGCAGCCAATTAATGGAGGCTAGCTATGGCTACACCTTC. The chain combines TRBV7-2 with TRBJ1-2; D gene ambiguous. CDR3 length: 15 residues. Germline-derived CDR1 and CDR2 are SGHTA and FQGNSA. Between the trimmed V and J ends, which lost 5 bases and 4 bases, there was a span of 17 bases.

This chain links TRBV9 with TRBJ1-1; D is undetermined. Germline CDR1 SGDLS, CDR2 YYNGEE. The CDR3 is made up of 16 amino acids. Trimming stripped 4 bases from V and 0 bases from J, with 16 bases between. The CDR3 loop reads CASSPKIDIMNTEAFF. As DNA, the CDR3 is TGTGCCAGCAGCCCGAAAATAGACATTATGAACACTGAAGCTTTCTTT.

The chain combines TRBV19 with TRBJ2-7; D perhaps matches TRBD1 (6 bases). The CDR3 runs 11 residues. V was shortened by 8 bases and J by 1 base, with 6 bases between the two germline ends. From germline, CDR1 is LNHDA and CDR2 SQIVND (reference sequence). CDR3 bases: TGTGCCAGTCAGGGGTCCTACGAGCAGTACTTC. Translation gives CASQGSYEQYF.

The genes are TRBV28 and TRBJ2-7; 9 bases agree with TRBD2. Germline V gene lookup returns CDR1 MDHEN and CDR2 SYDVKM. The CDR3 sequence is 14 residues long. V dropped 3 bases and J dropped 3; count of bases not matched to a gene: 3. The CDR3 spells CASSLGSGGYEQYF. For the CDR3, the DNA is TGTGCCAGCAGTTTGGGTAGCGGGGGCTACGAGCAGTACTTC.

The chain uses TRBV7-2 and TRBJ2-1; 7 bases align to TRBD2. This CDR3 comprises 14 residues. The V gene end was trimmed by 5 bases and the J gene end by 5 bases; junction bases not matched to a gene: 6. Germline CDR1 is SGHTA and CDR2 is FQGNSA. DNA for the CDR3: TGTGCCAGCAGCGTCGGAGCGGGGAACAATGAGCAGTTCTTC. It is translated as CASSVGAGNNEQFF.

CDR3 in DNA: TGTGCCAGCAGGGGGGGACCCGGTAGGACCGGGGAGCTGTTTTTT. Its protein product is CASRGGPGRTGELFF. This chain links TRBV2 with TRBJ2-2; D may be TRBD2 (6 bases). V was cut by 6 bases and J by 5 bases, with 16 bases left in between. This CDR3 comprises 15 residues. Germline V gives CDR1 SNHLY, CDR2 FYNNEI.

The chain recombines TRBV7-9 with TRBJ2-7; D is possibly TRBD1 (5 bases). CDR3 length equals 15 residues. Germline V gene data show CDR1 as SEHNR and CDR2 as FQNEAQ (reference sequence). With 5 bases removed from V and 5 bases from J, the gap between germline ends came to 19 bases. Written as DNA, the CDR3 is TGTGCCAGCAGCCCCTGGCAGGGAAGAGAACACGAGCAGTACTTC. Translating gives CASSPWQGREHEQYF.

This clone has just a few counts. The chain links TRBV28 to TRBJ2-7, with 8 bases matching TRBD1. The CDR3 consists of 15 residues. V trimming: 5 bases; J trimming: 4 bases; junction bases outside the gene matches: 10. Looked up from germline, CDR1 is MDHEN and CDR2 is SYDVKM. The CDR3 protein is CASSPLPGQEYEQYF. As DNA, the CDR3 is TGTGCCAGCAGTCCCCTCCCGGGACAGGAATACGAGCAGTACTTC.

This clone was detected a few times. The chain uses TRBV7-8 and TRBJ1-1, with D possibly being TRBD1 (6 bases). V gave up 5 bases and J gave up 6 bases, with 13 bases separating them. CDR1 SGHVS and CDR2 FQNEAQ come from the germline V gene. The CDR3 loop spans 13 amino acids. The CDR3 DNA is TGTGCCAGCAGCATAGATTCAGGGGCTGAAGCTTTCTTT. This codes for CASSIDSGAEAFF.

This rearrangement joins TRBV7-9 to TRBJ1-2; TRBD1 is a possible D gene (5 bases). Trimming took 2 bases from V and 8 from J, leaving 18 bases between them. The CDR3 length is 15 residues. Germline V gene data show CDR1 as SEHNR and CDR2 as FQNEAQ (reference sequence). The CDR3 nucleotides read TGTGCCAGCAGCTTAACGGGAGAGGGGCGATTGGGCTACACCTTC. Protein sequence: CASSLTGEGRLGYTF.

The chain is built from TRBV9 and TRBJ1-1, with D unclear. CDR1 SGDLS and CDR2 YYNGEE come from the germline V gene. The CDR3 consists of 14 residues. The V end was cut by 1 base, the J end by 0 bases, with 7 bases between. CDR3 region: CASSVTHMNTEAFF. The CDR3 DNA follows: TGTGCCAGCAGCGTAACCCACATGAACACTGAAGCTTTCTTT.

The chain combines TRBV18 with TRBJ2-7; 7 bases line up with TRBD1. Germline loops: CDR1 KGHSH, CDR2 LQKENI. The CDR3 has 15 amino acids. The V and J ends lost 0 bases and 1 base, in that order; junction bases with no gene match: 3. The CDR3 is CASSPPNRGSYEQYF. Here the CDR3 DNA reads TGTGCCAGCTCACCACCAAACAGGGGATCCTACGAGCAGTACTTC. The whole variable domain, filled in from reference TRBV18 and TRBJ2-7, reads NAGVMQNPRHLVRRRGQEARLRCSPMKGHSHVYWYRQLPEEGLKFMVYLQKENIIDESGMPKERFSAEFPKEGPSILRIQQVVRGDSAAYFCASSPPNRGSYEQYFGPGTRLTVT.

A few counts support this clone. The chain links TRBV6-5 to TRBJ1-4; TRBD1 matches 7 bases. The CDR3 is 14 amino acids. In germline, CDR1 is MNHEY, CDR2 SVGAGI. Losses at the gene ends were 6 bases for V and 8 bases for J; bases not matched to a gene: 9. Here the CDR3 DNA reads TGTGCCAGCAGACTAGGGGGCGCGGGGGAAAAACTGTTTTTT. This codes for CASRLGGAGEKLFF.

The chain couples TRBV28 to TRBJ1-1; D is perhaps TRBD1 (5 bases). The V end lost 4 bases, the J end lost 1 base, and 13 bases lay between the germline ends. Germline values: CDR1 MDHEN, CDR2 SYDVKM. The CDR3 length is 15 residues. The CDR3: CASSSPGGTNTEAFF. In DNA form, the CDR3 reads TGTGCCAGCAGTTCCCCGGGAGGGACGAACACTGAAGCTTTCTTT.

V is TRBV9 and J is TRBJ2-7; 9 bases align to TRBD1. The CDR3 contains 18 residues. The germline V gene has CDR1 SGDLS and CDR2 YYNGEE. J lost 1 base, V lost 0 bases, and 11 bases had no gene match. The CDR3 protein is CASSVGPPGTGLSYEQYF. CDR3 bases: TGTGCCAGCAGCGTAGGTCCCCCGGGGACAGGGTTGTCCTACGAGCAGTACTTC.

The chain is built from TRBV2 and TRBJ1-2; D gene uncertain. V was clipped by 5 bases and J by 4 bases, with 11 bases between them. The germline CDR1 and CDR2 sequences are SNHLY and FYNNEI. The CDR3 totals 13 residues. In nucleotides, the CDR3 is TGTGCCAGCAGTAATCAGGAAGGCTATGGCTACACCTTC. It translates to CASSNQEGYGYTF.

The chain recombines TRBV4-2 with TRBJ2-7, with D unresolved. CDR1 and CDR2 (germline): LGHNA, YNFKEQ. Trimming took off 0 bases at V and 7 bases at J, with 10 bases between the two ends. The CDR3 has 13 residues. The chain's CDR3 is CASSQEQAREQYF. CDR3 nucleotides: TGTGCCAGCAGCCAAGAACAAGCGCGAGAGCAGTACTTC.